What follows are 30 T cell receptor beta chains derived from one specimen sequenced in a study. TCRdb reanalysed the 5' RACE reads using MiXCR and keeps one entry per CDR3 protein. The repertoire holds 45,000 to 60,000 distinct CDR3 sequences, with approximately 25% as singletons. Specimen: tumor-infiltrating naive CD4+ T cells sorted from the breast tumor. The subset: naive CD4+ T cells, CD4+CD45RA+CD25-. These receptors all come from a female donor with breast cancer.

This clonotype was found a few times. This rearrangement joins TRBV7-2 to TRBJ1-1, with D perhaps matching TRBD1 (5 bases). The CDR3 is made up of 15 amino acids. V lost 3 bases and J lost 6, with 17 bases in between. The germline V gene has CDR1 SGHTA and CDR2 FQGNSA. CDR3 in amino acids: CASSFRGQRGSEAFF. DNA for the CDR3: TGTGCCAGCAGCTTTAGGGGCCAAAGGGGTTCTGAAGCTTTCTTT.

This clonotype was detected a few times. The chain has TRBV29-1 and TRBJ1-1; 9 bases are a match to TRBD1. Germline CDR1 and CDR2: SQVTM and ANQGSEA. With 4 bases clipped from V and 3 bases from J, the junction kept 3 bases outside the gene matches. This CDR3 contains 13 residues. The chain's CDR3 is CSVADRGYTEAFF. CDR3 DNA sequence: TGCAGCGTTGCCGACAGGGGGTACACTGAAGCTTTCTTT.

The genes are TRBV9 and TRBJ1-1; no clear D. The CDR3 length is 13 residues. Trimming cost V 0 bases and J 3 bases, with 6 bases left between them. Per the germline V gene, CDR1 is SGDLS and CDR2 is YYNGEE. The CDR3 nucleotides are TGTGCCAGCAGCGTAGGAGGGTACACTGAAGCTTTCTTT. The encoded protein is CASSVGGYTEAFF.

This clonotype was seen more than once but under ten times. This chain uses TRBV7-2 with TRBJ2-7, with D perhaps matching TRBD1 (6 bases). Germline values: CDR1 SGHTA, CDR2 FQGNSA. With 5 bases removed from V and 3 bases from J, the gap between germline ends came to 11 bases. The CDR3 contains 13 residues. Here the CDR3 reads CASSLGQFYEQYF. DNA for the CDR3: TGTGCCAGCAGCCTTGGACAGTTCTACGAGCAGTACTTC.

This clonotype has only a few counts. This chain uses TRBV7-9 with TRBJ1-2, with TRBD1 as a possible D gene (5 bases). V gave up 1 base and J gave up 0 bases, with 9 bases separating them. CDR3 length: 15 amino acids. Looked up from germline, CDR1 is SEHNR and CDR2 is FQNEAQ (reference sequence). CDR3 protein: CASSLGPGTNYGYTF. The DNA of the CDR3 is TGTGCCAGCAGCTTAGGTCCAGGGACTAACTATGGCTACACCTTC.

V gene TRBV7-9 combines with J gene TRBJ1-1, with 11 positions matching TRBD1. The CDR3 runs to 15 residues. CDR1 is SEHNR, CDR2 FQNEAQ, per germline (reference sequence). Trimming removed 2 bases from V and 5 bases from J; junction bases left unmatched: 4. CDR3 sequence reads: CASSLTGTGGTEAFF. In nucleotides, the CDR3 is TGTGCCAGCAGCTTAACCGGGACAGGGGGAACTGAAGCTTTCTTT. Based on the CDR3 plus reference TRBV7-9 and TRBJ1-1, the full variable domain is DTGVSQNPRHKITKRGQNVTFRCDPISEHNRLYWYRQTLGQGPEFLTYFQNEAQLEKSRLLSDRFSAERPKGSFSTLEIQRTEQGDSAMYLCASSLTGTGGTEAFFGQGTRLTVV.

The J gene is TRBJ1-2, the V gene TRBV7-2; D may be TRBD1 (5 bases). Germline values: CDR1 SGHTA, CDR2 FQGNSA. This CDR3 is built from 15 residues. With 6 bases removed from V and 8 bases from J, the gap between germline ends came to 22 bases. CDR3: CASSPYRGGEYGYTF. DNA of the CDR3: TGTGCCAGCAGTCCCTACCGGGGAGGGGAGTACGGCTACACCTTC.

This clonotype was picked up a small number of times. The gene calls are TRBV7-2 and TRBJ2-3; D is ambiguous. V was pared by 5 bases and J by 4 bases, with 7 bases between. The CDR3 has 12 residues. Looked up from germline, CDR1 is SGHTA and CDR2 is FQGNSA. CDR3: CASSPRADTQYF. As DNA, the CDR3 is TGTGCCAGCAGCCCTAGGGCAGATACGCAGTATTTT.

CDR3 bases: TGTGCCACCGGACAGGGGGCCGCAGATACGCAGTATTTT. Translating gives CATGQGAADTQYF. The chain couples TRBV10-3 to TRBJ2-3, with 11 bases fitting TRBD1. The CDR3 totals 13 residues. Per germline, CDR1 ENHRY and CDR2 SYGVKD. Losses at the gene ends were 10 bases for V and 4 bases for J; bases not matched to a gene: 4.

The chain recombines TRBV12-3 or TRBV12-4 with TRBJ2-1; TRBD2 matches 9 bases. The ends lost 6 bases at V and 5 bases at J; junction bases unmatched: 14. The CDR3 totals 17 residues. The CDR3 nucleotides read TGTGCCAGCAGCGCTCTTGACATAGCGGGGGTCCACAATGAGCAGTTCTTC. It yields the protein CASSALDIAGVHNEQFF.

This clonotype was detected a few times. The CDR3 DNA reads as TGTGCCAGCAGCTTAGACAGGGGGACGCAGTATTTT. Translated: CASSLDRGTQYF. The J gene is TRBJ2-3, the V gene TRBV7-8; 8 bases agree with TRBD1. J was trimmed by 9 bases and V by 1 base; bases with no gene match: 0. Germline loops: CDR1 SGHVS, CDR2 FQNEAQ. This CDR3 is built from 12 residues.

V gene TRBV15 combines with J gene TRBJ2-4, with D uncertain. The V and J ends lost 0 bases and 7 bases respectively, with 13 bases between them. In germline, CDR1 is LNHNV, CDR2 YYDKDF (reference sequence). This CDR3 is built from 15 residues. CDR3 amino acids: CATSRDLGQLNIQYF. The DNA for the CDR3 is TGTGCCACCAGCAGAGATCTAGGGCAGTTGAACATTCAGTACTTC.

This clonotype appeared a few times. The rearrangement links TRBV12-3 or TRBV12-4 to TRBJ1-4; 9 nucleotides agree with TRBD1. The CDR3 covers 14 residues. The V gene end was trimmed by 8 bases and the J gene end by 6 bases; junction bases not matched to a gene: 7. The CDR3 reads CASLTGGSDEKLFF. In DNA form, the CDR3 reads TGTGCCAGCTTAACAGGGGGCTCGGATGAAAAACTGTTTTTT.

The chain combines TRBV10-3 with TRBJ2-3, with TRBD1 matching 8 bases. With 3 bases clipped from V and 8 bases from J, the junction kept 10 bases outside the gene matches. Germline CDR1 and CDR2: ENHRY and SYGVKD. This CDR3 is 15 amino acids long. CDR3 residues: CAISERTGGPGTQYF. The CDR3 DNA sequence: TGTGCCATCAGTGAAAGAACAGGGGGGCCAGGTACGCAGTATTTT.

This chain joins TRBV7-2 and TRBJ2-6, with D perhaps TRBD1 (5 bases). Trimming left V 5 bases short and J 0 bases short, with 20 bases between. CDR3 size: 19 residues. CDR1 SGHTA and CDR2 FQGNSA come from the germline V gene. The CDR3 nucleotides are TGTGCCAGCAGCCTACAGGTTACAGGATCCTCCTCTGGGGCCAACGTCCTGACTTTC. Its protein is CASSLQVTGSSSGANVLTF.

The chain carries TRBV7-2 and TRBJ2-2, with 10 bases fitting TRBD2. The V segment lost 4 bases and the J segment 6 bases; nucleotides outside the gene matches: 11. Germline assignment: CDR1 SGHTA and CDR2 FQGNSA. CDR3 length equals 17 residues. This chain's CDR3 is CASSSVSGRAGAGELFF. The CDR3 bases are TGTGCCAGCAGCTCGGTCAGCGGGAGGGCCGGAGCCGGGGAGCTGTTTTTT.

The V gene is TRBV10-1, the J gene TRBJ2-1, with 10 bases that match TRBD2. The J segment lost 7 bases and the V segment lost 8 bases, leaving 8 bases of the junction unmatched. Germline V CDR1 and CDR2: WNHNN, SYGVQD (reference sequence). This CDR3 has 14 amino acids. In DNA, the CDR3 is TGCGCCAGCTCAGCGTCTAGCGGGAGTAATGAGCAGTTCTTC. Its protein product is CASSASSGSNEQFF.

To note about this clonotype: This clone may be a read error of a much larger clone one base away. The chain carries TRBV6-2 or TRBV6-3 and TRBJ1-2; the D is unclear. This CDR3 is 12 amino acids long. Germline loops: CDR1 MNHEY, CDR2 SVGEGT. V was clipped by 7 bases and J by 8 bases, with 14 bases between them. The CDR3 DNA reads as TGTGCCAGCACCTTCGGCAGGCAAGGCTACACCTTC. This gives the protein CASTFGRQGYTF.

This clonotype came up many times. The V and J genes are TRBV7-2 and TRBJ2-6; 7 nucleotides match TRBD2. Germline V gene sequence: CDR1 SGHTA, CDR2 FQGNSA. The trim removed 5 bases at V and 0 bases at J, leaving 10 bases unmatched. This CDR3 has 18 amino acids. The CDR3 protein is CASSPTRGSYSGANVLTF. The CDR3 DNA is TGTGCCAGCAGCCCCACGCGGGGGAGCTACTCTGGGGCCAACGTCCTGACTTTC.

This clonotype came up many times. V usage is TRBV7-2 and J usage is TRBJ2-3; D remains ambiguous. Germline assignment: CDR1 SGHTA and CDR2 FQGNSA. The length of the CDR3 is 12 residues. The V gene lost 4 bases and the J gene lost 2 bases, with 4 bases spanning the gap. The CDR3 nucleotides read TGTGCCAGCAGCTCCTACACAGATACGCAGTATTTT. Its protein product is CASSSYTDTQYF.

This chain links TRBV5-1 with TRBJ1-5; D possibly corresponds to TRBD1 (6 bases). The germline V and J ends were trimmed by 4 bases and 7 bases, with 18 bases remaining between them. Germline V lookup: CDR1 SGHRS, CDR2 YFSETQ. CDR3 length: 15 residues. CDR3 DNA sequence: TGCGCCAGCAGCCGGGATACAGGGAATAAGCAGCCCCAGCATTTT. Protein sequence: CASSRDTGNKQPQHF.

This sequence joins TRBV5-1 and TRBJ1-1, with TRBD1 matching over 8 bases. V dropped 5 bases and J dropped 5; count of bases not matched to a gene: 11. The length of the CDR3 is 15 residues. Germline V lookup: CDR1 SGHRS, CDR2 YFSETQ. CDR3 protein: CASSFGQGLGTEAFF. CDR3 coding DNA: TGCGCCAGCAGTTTCGGACAGGGATTGGGAACTGAAGCTTTCTTT.

V and J are TRBV3-1 and TRBJ2-7; no reliable D call. V lost 0 bases and J 4 bases, leaving 4 bases between the germline ends. The CDR3 loop spans 12 amino acids. Germline V gene lookup returns CDR1 LGHDT and CDR2 YNNKEL (reference sequence). CDR3 in amino acids: CASSQDRYEQYF. In DNA form, the CDR3 reads TGTGCCAGCAGCCAAGATAGATACGAGCAGTACTTC.

J is TRBJ1-3 and V is TRBV18; D is possibly TRBD1 (5 bases). Germline-derived CDR1 and CDR2 are KGHSH and LQKENI. CDR3 length equals 15 residues. V was shortened by 4 bases and J by 1 base, with 11 bases between the two germline ends. Here the CDR3 reads CASSRDVGSGNTIYF. The CDR3 DNA reads as TGTGCCAGCTCACGGGACGTTGGATCTGGAAACACCATATATTTT. Drawing the rest from reference TRBV18 and TRBJ1-3, the complete variable domain is NAGVMQNPRHLVRRRGQEARLRCSPMKGHSHVYWYRQLPEEGLKFMVYLQKENIIDESGMPKERFSAEFPKEGPSILRIQQVVRGDSAAYFCASSRDVGSGNTIYFGEGSWLTVV.

The genes are TRBV20-1 and TRBJ2-2, with TRBD2 matching over 10 bases. Trimming took 6 bases from V and 3 from J; bases not matched to a gene: 7. The germline V gene encodes CDR1 DFQATT and CDR2 SNEGSKA (reference sequence). This CDR3 comprises 15 residues. This chain's CDR3 is CSAPKREGHTGELFF. The DNA for the CDR3 is TGCAGTGCCCCGAAGCGGGAGGGCCACACCGGGGAGCTGTTTTTT.

The chain couples TRBV28 to TRBJ2-3, with D tentatively TRBD2 (6 bases). Trimming cost V 8 bases and J 0 bases, with 6 bases left between them. Germline assignment: CDR1 MDHEN and CDR2 SYDVKM. The CDR3 length is 12 residues. This chain's CDR3 is CASRESTDTQYF. The CDR3, as DNA: TGTGCCAGCCGGGAGAGCACAGATACGCAGTATTTT. Full variable domain (missing parts from reference TRBV28 and TRBJ2-3): DVKVTQSSRYLVKRTGEKVFLECVQDMDHENMFWYRQDPGLGLRLIYFSYDVKMKEKGDIPEGYSVSREKKERFSLILESASTNQTSMYLCASRESTDTQYFGPGTRLTVL.

This sequence joins TRBV29-1 and TRBJ1-2; 8 nucleotides agree with TRBD1. Germline V gene data show CDR1 as SQVTM and CDR2 as ANQGSEA. The CDR3 is 12 residues long. The V segment lost 8 bases and the J segment 6 bases; nucleotides outside the gene matches: 8. The CDR3 reads CSSHQTGDGYTF. DNA of the CDR3: TGCAGCTCTCATCAGACAGGGGATGGCTACACCTTC.

The table lists this clonotype with a few counts. V gene TRBV15 combines with J gene TRBJ1-1; 8 positions agree with TRBD1. Trimming at V came to 1 base and at J to 4 bases, leaving 5 bases not matched to a gene. This CDR3 contains 15 residues. Looked up from germline, CDR1 is LNHNV and CDR2 is YYDKDF (reference sequence). DNA of the CDR3: TGTGCCACCAGCAGAGCCACAGGGGGAGGCACTGAAGCTTTCTTT. Translated, it gives CATSRATGGGTEAFF.

This clonotype has a handful of counts. The V call is TRBV12-3 or TRBV12-4, the J call TRBJ2-3, with D hard to call. The CDR3 has 15 residues. Trimming shortened V by 5 bases and J by 5 bases, and 17 bases separated the two germline ends. The CDR3 spells CASSARSFAGDTQYF. The CDR3 nucleotides are TGTGCCAGCAGTGCTAGAAGTTTTGCTGGAGATACGCAGTATTTT.

On this clonotype itself: A much larger clone lies a single base off, so this may be a read error. CDR3 sequence reads: CASSTGTRNIQYF. The CDR3 DNA reads as TGTGCCAGCAGTACCGGGACAAGGAACATTCAGTACTTC. The V call is TRBV7-8, the J call TRBJ2-4; a possible D gene is TRBD1 (6 bases). The CDR3 extends over 13 amino acids. V lost 6 bases and J 7 bases, leaving 13 bases between the germline ends. Germline values: CDR1 SGHVS, CDR2 FQNEAQ.